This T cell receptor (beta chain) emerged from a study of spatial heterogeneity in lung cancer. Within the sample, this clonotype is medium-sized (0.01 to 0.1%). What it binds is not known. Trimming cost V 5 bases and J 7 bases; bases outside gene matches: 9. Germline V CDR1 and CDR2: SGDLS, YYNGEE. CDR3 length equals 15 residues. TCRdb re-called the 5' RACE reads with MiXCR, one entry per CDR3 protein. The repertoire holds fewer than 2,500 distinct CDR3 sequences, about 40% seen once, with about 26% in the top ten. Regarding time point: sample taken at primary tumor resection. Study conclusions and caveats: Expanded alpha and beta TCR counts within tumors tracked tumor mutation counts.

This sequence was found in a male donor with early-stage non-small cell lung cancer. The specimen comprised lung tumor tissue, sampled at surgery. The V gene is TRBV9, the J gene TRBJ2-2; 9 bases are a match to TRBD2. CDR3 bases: TGTGCCAGCAGAGGGGGACTAGCAGAGGGCGGGGAGCTGTTTTTT. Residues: CASRGGLAEGGELFF.